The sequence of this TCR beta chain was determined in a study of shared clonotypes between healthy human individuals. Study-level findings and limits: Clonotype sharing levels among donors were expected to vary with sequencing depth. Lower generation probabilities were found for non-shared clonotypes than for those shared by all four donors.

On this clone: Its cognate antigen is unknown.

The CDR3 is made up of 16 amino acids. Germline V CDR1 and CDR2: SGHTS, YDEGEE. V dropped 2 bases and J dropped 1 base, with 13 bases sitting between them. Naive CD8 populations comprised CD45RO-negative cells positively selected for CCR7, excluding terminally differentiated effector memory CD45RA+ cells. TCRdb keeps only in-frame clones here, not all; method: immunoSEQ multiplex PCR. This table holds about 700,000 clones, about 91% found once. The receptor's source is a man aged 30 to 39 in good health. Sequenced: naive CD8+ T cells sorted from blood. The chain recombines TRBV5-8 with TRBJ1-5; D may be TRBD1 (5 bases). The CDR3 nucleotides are TGTGCCAGCAGCTTTTTAGAGGGGATGAGCAATCAGCCCCAGCATTTT. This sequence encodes CASSFLEGMSNQPQHF.